The 30 T cell receptor beta chains reported below all come from one sample, sequenced in a study of shared clonotypes between healthy human individuals. Profiling relied on immunoSEQ multiplex PCR, and the TCRdb table lists in-frame clones only, not all of them. The repertoire holds 2 million to 2.5 million clones, around 95% seen once, with 0.13% in the top ten. Sequencing was performed on naive CD4+ T cells sorted from blood. Documented subset: CD45RA+ positively selected. These receptors were collected from a man between 18 and 35 years old in good health.

This chain joins TRBV5-8 and TRBJ1-2, with TRBD1 matching 9 bases. Unmatched junction bases numbered 6, after V lost 4 bases and J lost 2 bases. CDR1 SGHTS and CDR2 YDEGEE come from the germline V gene. This CDR3 comprises 15 residues. CDR3 nucleotides: TGTGCCAGCAGCAGAAGGGACAGGGTCAACTATGGCTACACCTTC. This sequence encodes CASSRRDRVNYGYTF.

This chain uses TRBV10-3 with TRBJ1-3, with TRBD1 as a possible D gene (5 bases). V shed 1 base and J shed 4 bases, with 14 bases lying between them. CDR3 size: 16 residues. Germline loops: CDR1 ENHRY, CDR2 SYGVKD. CDR3 DNA: TGTGCCATCAGTGAGTTTGGGGGTTCCTCCGGAAACACCATATATTTT. Its protein product is CAISEFGGSSGNTIYF.

This chain uses TRBV10-3 with TRBJ1-1; TRBD1 is a possible D gene (6 bases). The CDR3 contains 14 residues. V lost 6 bases, J lost 5 bases, and 16 bases lay in between. Germline assignment: CDR1 ENHRY and CDR2 SYGVKD. CDR3 protein: CAISQAGEWTEAFF. Here the CDR3 DNA reads TGTGCCATCAGCCAGGCAGGGGAGTGGACTGAAGCTTTCTTT.

The genes are TRBV28 and TRBJ1-2; D call uncertain. Germline loops: CDR1 MDHEN, CDR2 SYDVKM. V dropped 3 bases and J dropped 5 bases, with 7 bases sitting between them. CDR3 length: 12 residues. In DNA, the CDR3 is TGTGCCAGCAGTTTCAAGAGGTATGGCTACACCTTC. It encodes CASSFKRYGYTF.

This CDR3 reads CASSPTGKDSPLHF. CDR3 DNA: TGTGCCAGCTCACCGACAGGGAAGGATTCACCCCTCCACTTT. The chain couples TRBV18 to TRBJ1-6, with 7 bases lining up with TRBD1. The V gene end was trimmed by 3 bases and the J gene end by 8 bases; junction bases not matched to a gene: 4. CDR3 size: 14 residues. CDR1 and CDR2 (germline): KGHSH, LQKENI.

Written as DNA, the CDR3 is TGTGCCAGCAGTTACTCTCTAGGGGGCTACACCTTC. Translation: CASSYSLGGYTF. The chain employs TRBV6-5 and TRBJ1-2; D remains ambiguous. The CDR3 contains 12 residues. Between the trimmed V and J ends, which lost 0 bases and 8 bases, there was a span of 7 bases. The V gene's germline CDR1 is MNHEY and CDR2 SVGAGI.

The chain employs TRBV18 and TRBJ2-1; 7 positions agree with TRBD1. Germline V gene sequence: CDR1 KGHSH, CDR2 LQKENI. The V and J ends lost 3 bases and 2 bases, in that order; junction bases with no gene match: 10. This CDR3 contains 17 residues. The CDR3 region has the DNA TGTGCCAGCTCACCCTCCGACAGGGTCCTTACCTACAATGAGCAGTTCTTC. Encoded protein: CASSPSDRVLTYNEQFF.

The CDR3 sequence is CASSLWGGGNTIYF. DNA for the CDR3: TGTGCCAGCAGCTTATGGGGAGGCGGAAACACCATATATTTT. The V call is TRBV13, the J call TRBJ1-3; D gene uncertain. Germline V CDR1 and CDR2: PRHDT, FYEKMQ (reference sequence). Trimming shortened V by 2 bases and J by 4 bases, and 9 bases separated the two germline ends. CDR3 size: 14 residues.

This rearrangement joins TRBV23-1 to TRBJ1-2; 7 nucleotides agree with TRBD1. TRBV23-1 is an ORF; its function is uncertain. Trimming at V came to 0 bases and at J to 3 bases, leaving 4 bases not matched to a gene. The CDR3 is made up of 15 amino acids. The CDR3 reads CASSQSIGGDYGYTF. DNA for the CDR3: TGCGCCAGCAGTCAATCGATAGGGGGCGACTATGGCTACACCTTC.

The chain uses TRBV5-8 and TRBJ2-6; D is possibly TRBD1 (6 bases). The germline CDR1 and CDR2 sequences are SGHTS and YDEGEE. This CDR3 is 16 amino acids long. Trimming took 7 bases from V and 2 from J, leaving 16 bases between them. CDR3 protein: CASLQGVHPGANVLTF. The CDR3 coding sequence is TGTGCCAGCTTACAGGGAGTTCACCCTGGGGCCAACGTCCTGACTTTC.

CDR3 residues: CASSQDSGLAFQTGDTQYF. The CDR3 nucleotides read TGCGCCAGCAGCCAAGATTCAGGACTAGCTTTTCAGACCGGGGATACGCAGTATTTT. This chain uses TRBV4-1 with TRBJ2-3, with 8 nucleotides matching TRBD2. The CDR3 loop spans 19 amino acids. CDR1 is MGHRA and CDR2 is YSYEKL in the germline V gene. Germline trimming cut 0 bases from V and 6 bases from J; bases unmatched to any gene: 17.

The chain links TRBV12-5 to TRBJ2-1; 10 positions agree with TRBD1. The CDR3 is 17 amino acids. The V segment lost 6 bases and the J segment 7 bases; nucleotides outside the gene matches: 15. Germline V lookup: CDR1 LGHNT, CDR2 FRNRAP. The CDR3 nucleotides read TGTGCTAGTGGCTTCATCAAAGCCGGGACAGGGGTAAATGAGCAGTTCTTC. Encoded protein: CASGFIKAGTGVNEQFF.

CDR3 bases: TGTGCCAGCAGCTTAAATAGCGGGAGTTTTACCGGGGAGCTGTTTTTT. Its translation: CASSLNSGSFTGELFF. This chain uses TRBV7-2 with TRBJ2-2, with TRBD2 matching 9 bases. The CDR3 loop spans 16 amino acids. CDR1 and CDR2 from the germline V gene are SGHTA and FQGNSA. The J segment lost 5 bases and the V segment lost 2 bases, leaving 6 bases of the junction unmatched. The variable domain in full, with the rest retrieved from reference TRBV7-2 and TRBJ2-2, is GAGVSQSPSNKVTEKGKDVELRCDPISGHTALYWYRQSLGQGLEFLIYFQGNSAPDKSGLPSDRFSAERTGGSVSTLTIQRTQQEDSAVYLCASSLNSGSFTGELFFGEGSRLTVL.

This rearrangement joins TRBV11-2 to TRBJ2-1, with a weak D call TRBD2 (5 bases). The CDR3 extends over 13 amino acids. Germline V gives CDR1 SGHAT, CDR2 FQNNGV. V shed 5 bases and J shed 9 bases, with 14 bases lying between them. The CDR3 spells CASSPRTPSEQFF. The CDR3 nucleotides are TGTGCCAGCAGCCCGAGGACTCCCAGTGAGCAGTTCTTC.

The gene calls are TRBV18 and TRBJ1-2; 11 bases fit TRBD1. Trimming took 0 bases from V and 3 from J; bases not matched to a gene: 9. Germline values: CDR1 KGHSH, CDR2 LQKENI. This CDR3 spans 18 amino acids. CDR3 sequence (DNA): TGTGCCAGCTCACCACCGGGACAGGGGGACAAGGTCGACTATGGCTACACCTTC. Its protein is CASSPPGQGDKVDYGYTF.

The chain combines TRBV2 with TRBJ2-7; D unresolved. Trimming pared 8 bases from V and 7 bases from J, leaving 12 bases between. Germline-derived CDR1 and CDR2 are SNHLY and FYNNEI. This CDR3 comprises 11 residues. The CDR3 here is CASARSDEQYF. The CDR3 coding sequence is TGTGCCAGCGCGAGGTCGGATGAGCAGTACTTC.

V is TRBV30 and J is TRBJ1-5; 7 bases are a match to TRBD1. The V and J ends lost 5 bases and 1 base, in that order; junction bases with no gene match: 5. Per germline, CDR1 GTSNPN and CDR2 SVGIG (reference sequence). This CDR3 spans 14 amino acids. The CDR3: CAWAGTASNQPQHF. The CDR3 DNA reads TGTGCCTGGGCCGGGACAGCGAGCAATCAGCCCCAGCATTTT.

The V and J genes are TRBV7-2 and TRBJ2-6; D may be TRBD2 (5 bases). The CDR3 is 15 residues long. V lost 3 bases to trimming and J lost 0 bases, with 6 bases between them. Germline CDR1 reads SGHTA; CDR2 reads FQGNSA. In nucleotides, the CDR3 is TGTGCCAGCAGCTTGCGGGCCTCTGGGGCCAACGTCCTGACTTTC. Protein product: CASSLRASGANVLTF.

This clone was observed a handful of times. The chain links TRBV30 to TRBJ1-4; D not certain. V dropped 0 bases and J dropped 8 bases, with 10 bases sitting between them. Germline CDR1 and CDR2: GTSNPN and SVGIG (reference sequence). The CDR3 has 13 amino acids. The CDR3 region is CAWSVLSREKLFF. Here the CDR3 DNA reads TGTGCCTGGAGTGTACTCAGCAGGGAAAAACTGTTTTTT.

The CDR3 here is CASSSEGTSTDTQYF. The CDR3 DNA follows: TGTGCCAGCAGTTCCGAGGGTACTAGCACAGATACGCAGTATTTT. The chain uses TRBV6-5 and TRBJ2-3, with TRBD2 as a possible D gene (5 bases). The ends were cut back, 4 bases at V and 0 bases at J, with 11 bases in the middle. The CDR3 has 15 residues. From germline, CDR1 is MNHEY and CDR2 SVGAGI.

The chain carries TRBV7-2 and TRBJ2-5; no clear D gene. Trimming removed 1 base from V and 1 base from J, with 16 bases in between. The CDR3 runs 17 residues. CDR1 is SGHTA and CDR2 is FQGNSA in the germline V gene. The CDR3 DNA is TGTGCCAGCAGCTTAGGTTATCTTCGGCTAACCCAAGAGACCCAGTACTTC. This codes for CASSLGYLRLTQETQYF.

This clone was recorded only once. The chain has TRBV2 and TRBJ1-6; tentative D call: TRBD1 (6 bases). Trimming took 7 bases from V and 6 from J, leaving 16 bases between them. Germline-derived CDR1 and CDR2 are SNHLY and FYNNEI. This CDR3 region has 15 residues. For the CDR3, the DNA is TGTGCCAGCAAAACTCAGGGGCCAATTAATTCACCCCTCCACTTT. Residues: CASKTQGPINSPLHF. The full variable domain, in which reference TRBV2 and TRBJ1-6 provide the parts outside the CDR3, is EPEVTQTPSHQVTQMGQEVILRCVPISNHLYFYWYRQILGQKVEFLVSFYNNEISEKSEIFDDQFSVERPDGSNFTLKIRSTKLEDSAMYFCASKTQGPINSPLHFGNGTRLTVT.

In this sample, this clone turned up once. This chain joins TRBV5-4 and TRBJ2-7; no clear D gene. V was cut by 7 bases and J by 0 bases, with 17 bases left in between. Germline values: CDR1 SGHNT, CDR2 YYREEE (reference sequence). This CDR3 has 15 residues. The DNA of the CDR3 is TGTGCCAGCGCGCCTGCCACGGGCACCTCCTACGAGCAGTACTTC. Protein: CASAPATGTSYEQYF.

The chain couples TRBV7-9 to TRBJ2-7; tentative D call: TRBD1 (6 bases). The CDR3 extends over 16 amino acids. Trimming cost V 5 bases and J 0 bases, with 17 bases left between them. Germline CDR1 reads SEHNR; CDR2 reads FQNEAQ (reference sequence). CDR3 protein: CASSPLTGTNSYEQYF. The DNA of the CDR3 is TGTGCCAGCAGCCCCCTTACCGGGACAAACTCCTACGAGCAGTACTTC. The complete variable domain, with remaining parts taken from reference TRBV7-9 and TRBJ2-7, reads DTGVSQNPRHKITKRGQNVTFRCDPISEHNRLYWYRQTLGQGPEFLTYFQNEAQLEKSRLLSDRFSAERPKGSFSTLEIQRTEQGDSAMYLCASSPLTGTNSYEQYFGPGTRLTVT.

The table lists this clone with a few counts. This sequence joins TRBV7-8 and TRBJ2-7, with 7 bases matching TRBD1. The ends lost 5 bases at V and 1 base at J; junction bases unmatched: 8. Germline loops: CDR1 SGHVS, CDR2 FQNEAQ. CDR3 size: 15 residues. The CDR3 DNA sequence: TGTGCCAGCAGCCCCGGGACAGCCGAATCCTACGAGCAGTACTTC. It yields the protein CASSPGTAESYEQYF.

The rearrangement joins TRBV2 to TRBJ2-7; D not resolved. This CDR3 contains 13 residues. CDR1 and CDR2 from the germline V gene are SNHLY and FYNNEI. The ends were cut back, 4 bases at V and 3 bases at J, with 10 bases in the middle. This CDR3 is CASSVETRYEQYF. The DNA of the CDR3 is TGTGCCAGCAGTGTCGAGACTCGCTACGAGCAGTACTTC. Filled out from reference TRBV2 and TRBJ2-7, the complete variable domain reads EPEVTQTPSHQVTQMGQEVILRCVPISNHLYFYWYRQILGQKVEFLVSFYNNEISEKSEIFDDQFSVERPDGSNFTLKIRSTKLEDSAMYFCASSVETRYEQYFGPGTRLTVT.

In its sample, this clone was seen once. Additional DNA sequences in this sample encode the identical CDR3. This chain joins TRBV6-6 and TRBJ1-1; TRBD1 is a possible D gene (5 bases). The CDR3 has 14 amino acids. Trimming took 0 bases from V and 4 from J, leaving 9 bases between them. Per the germline V gene, CDR1 is MNHNY and CDR2 is SVGAGI (reference sequence). The CDR3: CASSYSGGITEAFF. The CDR3 DNA reads as TGTGCCAGCAGTTACTCCGGGGGGATCACTGAAGCTTTCTTT.

This clone occurred once. Other DNA sequences from this sample encode an identical CDR3 as well. This chain connects TRBV2 to TRBJ2-1; D remains unclear. The CDR3 has 12 residues. V lost 6 bases and J 4 bases, leaving 7 bases between the germline ends. Germline V gene lookup returns CDR1 SNHLY and CDR2 FYNNEI. The CDR3, as DNA: TGTGCCAGCAGCGCAGGATACAATGAGCAGTTCTTC. It specifies CASSAGYNEQFF.

This chain connects TRBV18 to TRBJ1-1, with D unresolved. Trimming took 3 bases from V and 7 from J, leaving 12 bases between them. The germline gives CDR1 KGHSH, CDR2 LQKENI. The CDR3 runs 13 residues. CDR3 region: CASSPETTYEAFF. The CDR3, as DNA: TGTGCCAGCTCACCTGAGACCACTTATGAAGCTTTCTTT.

The CDR3 coding sequence is TGCGCCAGCAGCTCCCGGGACAGGGGCAATGAGCAGTTCTTC. Its protein product is CASSSRDRGNEQFF. The chain links TRBV5-1 to TRBJ2-1, with TRBD1 matching over 10 bases. CDR3 length equals 14 residues. Germline CDR1 SGHRS, CDR2 YFSETQ. The V segment lost 3 bases and the J segment 6 bases; nucleotides outside the gene matches: 3.